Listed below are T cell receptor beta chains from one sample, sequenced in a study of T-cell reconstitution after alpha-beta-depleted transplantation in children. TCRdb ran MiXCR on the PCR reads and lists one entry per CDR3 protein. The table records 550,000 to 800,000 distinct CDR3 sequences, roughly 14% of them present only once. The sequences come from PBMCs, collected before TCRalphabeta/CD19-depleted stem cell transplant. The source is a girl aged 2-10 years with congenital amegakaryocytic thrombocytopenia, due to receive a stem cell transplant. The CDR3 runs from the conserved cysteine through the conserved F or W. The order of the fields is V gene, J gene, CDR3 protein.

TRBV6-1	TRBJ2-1	CASSLGRPTEQFF
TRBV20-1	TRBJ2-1	CSAHTPQREGPNEQFF
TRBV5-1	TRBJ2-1	CASSLALAGAYNEQFF
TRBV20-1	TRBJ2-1	CSAAGTEIDEQFF
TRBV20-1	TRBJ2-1	CSALDAERSLISYNEQFF
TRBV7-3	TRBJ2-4	CASSLTQGPTAKNIQYF
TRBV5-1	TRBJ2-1	CASSLGTRGYNEQFF
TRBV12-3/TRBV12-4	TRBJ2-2	CASSLLLSLPTGELFF
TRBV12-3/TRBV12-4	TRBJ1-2	CASRREGALGYTF
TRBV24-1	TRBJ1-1	CATSTGANTEAFF
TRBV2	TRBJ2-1	CASRRAGGRDEQFF
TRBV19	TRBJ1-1	CAPGTGSTEAFF
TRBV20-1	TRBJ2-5	CSATTVLGQETQYF
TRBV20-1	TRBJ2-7	CSARAGVPSYEQYF
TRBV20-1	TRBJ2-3	CSAPLAGVPDTQYF
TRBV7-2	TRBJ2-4	CASSLLGGLGKNIQYF
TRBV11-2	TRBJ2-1	CASSPRGSSGKGDEQFF
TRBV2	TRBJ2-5	CASSGGQGRRETQYF
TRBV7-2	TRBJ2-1	CASSPWTHPYNEQFF
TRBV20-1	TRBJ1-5	CSATAGTGGQPQHF
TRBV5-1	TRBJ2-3	CASIPSNSDTQYF
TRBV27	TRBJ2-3	CASSLRRQGISSGDTQYF
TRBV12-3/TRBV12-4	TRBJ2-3	CASSSGGRTDTQYF
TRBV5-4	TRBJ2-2	CASSRQDRTTGELFF
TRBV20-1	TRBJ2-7	CSARGGQHIYEQYF
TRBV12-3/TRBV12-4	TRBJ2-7	CASSYNYEQYF
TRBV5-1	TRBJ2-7	CASSTGIAPYEQYF
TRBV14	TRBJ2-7	CASSRLAGGVSEQYF
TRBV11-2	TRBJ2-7	CASSLGVSGTPQSYEQYF
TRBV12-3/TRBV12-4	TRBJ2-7	CASSFDRVYYEQYF
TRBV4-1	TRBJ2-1	CASSHLGLAGGQSYNEQFF
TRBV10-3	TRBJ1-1	CAITSDQRSTEAFF
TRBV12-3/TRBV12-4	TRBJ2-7	CASSLDAGQPSYEQYF
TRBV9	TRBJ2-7	CASSVGGTAMDEQYF
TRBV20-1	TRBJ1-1	CSAGTGMNTEAFF
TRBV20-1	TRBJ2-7	CSASRTSNDAQYF
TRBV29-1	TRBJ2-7	CSVEGPGTGPYEQYF
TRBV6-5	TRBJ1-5	CASSYAGTVGPQHF
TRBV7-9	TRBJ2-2	CASSPTMRTGELFF
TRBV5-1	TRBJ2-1	CASSLVFGSLANNEQFF
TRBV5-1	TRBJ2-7	CASSLAGLAVYEQYF
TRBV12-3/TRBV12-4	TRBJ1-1	CASSLQGARNTEAFF
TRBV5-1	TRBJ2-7	CASSFLRPGQIYEQYF
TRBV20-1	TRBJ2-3	CSAGQGNTQYF
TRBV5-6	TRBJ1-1	CASSLVGISLRTGVNTEAFF
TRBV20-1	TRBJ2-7	CSAGPNQQYF
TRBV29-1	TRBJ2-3	CSVRGGVGTDTQYF
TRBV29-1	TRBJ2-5	CSVAPSGRRRETQYF
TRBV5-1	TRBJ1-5	CASSHDNYRDQPQHF
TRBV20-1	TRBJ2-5	CSALTSGRETQYF
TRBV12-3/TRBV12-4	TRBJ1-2	CASSDFDREGGYTF